The T cell receptor (beta chain) described here comes from a study of T-cell memory formation after mild COVID-19 (dated by TCRdb to 2020 to 2023). Broadly, across the study: TCR sequence clusters from the two donors were largely donor specific. In two donors, T-cell clones that expanded and contracted after mild COVID-19 were followed by sequencing TCRalpha and TCRbeta repertoires longitudinally. The cohort was made up of two young adult volunteers, one female and one male, who were previously healthy. The paper as a whole reports these results and caveats: Only two mild cases were covered by the study, and larger cohorts that include severe cases with pre-infection samples were considered necessary. The detection of some responding clones in pre-infection memory suggests that pre-existing cross-reactive memory T cells joined the SARS-CoV-2 response. The second-wave clones that peaked on day 37 were not confirmed to be SARS-CoV-2 specific. Clones contracting from day 15 to 85 had balanced CD4/CD8 phenotypes, while a second wave expanding from day 15 to 37 was biased towards CD4+. Contracting CD4+ clones appeared mostly in the CM and EM memory subsets, whereas CD8+ clones were enriched in EMRA.

This sample was sequenced with an Illumina NovaSeq 6000. cDNA libraries for TCRalpha and TCRbeta were prepared by 5'RACE using constant-segment primers, with sample barcodes and unique molecular identifiers added. RNA was extracted from every sample with Trizol reagent. The libraries were amplified in two PCR steps, and the second step added a second sample barcode and Illumina TruSeq adapters. Sequencing of the libraries was done on an Illumina NovaSeq, producing 2 x 150 bp paired-end reads. The authors processed their data as follows. With migec v1.2.7, reads were demultiplexed and then collapsed into UMI-guided consensus sequences. Using mixcr v2.1.11, UMI consensuses were aligned to TRA and TRB V and J templates and then assembled into clonotypes. Expanded or contracted clonotypes were those called significant by both edgeR and NoisET, with noise models trained on biological replicates. For edgeR calls, a false discovery rate-adjusted p below 0.01 and a log2 fold-change threshold of 1 were applied. As an exploratory analysis of dynamics, max-normalized trajectories of the 1000 most abundant clonotypes were examined with PCA combined with hierarchical clustering. The CD4 or CD8 phenotype of responding clones was assigned using the separately sequenced CD4+ and CD8+ repertoires. The public reads were quality trimmed at Q25 with fastp and then assembled into clones with MiXCR by TCRdb, keeping productive beta chains. Records with the same CDR3 protein are collapsed into one entry carrying the most frequent genes and DNA. None of the V and J calls come from the authors' own analysis; TCRdb made them. The sample includes about 290,000 distinct CDR3 sequences, with under 20% observed a single time. The ten most abundant clones make up under 25% of the sample.

PBMCs were isolated by Ficoll-Paque density gradient centrifugation. As concerns this clonotype: Its antigen specificity is not known. Base qualities are not at hand, and no much larger clone is one base apart.

The clonotype comes from a man between 18 and 35 years old who had mild COVID-19 (a few samples of this study predate the infection). The sample titles of this study are shuffled in the database, so cell type and time point are left out; the donor was told from shared clones. Input material: PBMCs or a T cell subset sorted from them (not recorded which).

At the DNA level, the sequence is TGTGCCAGCAGTTTGGGGCAGACCCAGTACTTC. Translated, it reads CASSLGQTQYF. The sequence links TRBV27 to TRBJ2-5, with a weak D call of TRBD1 (5 bases match). The germline V gene (reference sequence) yields MNHEY for CDR1 and SMNVEV for CDR2. The CDR3 contains 11 residues, cysteine and phenylalanine counted. Of the read, only the CDR3 DNA is kept; its 33 bases are in frame from base 1. Relative to germline, V is 3 bases shorter and J is 6 bases shorter, with 5 bases between their ends.